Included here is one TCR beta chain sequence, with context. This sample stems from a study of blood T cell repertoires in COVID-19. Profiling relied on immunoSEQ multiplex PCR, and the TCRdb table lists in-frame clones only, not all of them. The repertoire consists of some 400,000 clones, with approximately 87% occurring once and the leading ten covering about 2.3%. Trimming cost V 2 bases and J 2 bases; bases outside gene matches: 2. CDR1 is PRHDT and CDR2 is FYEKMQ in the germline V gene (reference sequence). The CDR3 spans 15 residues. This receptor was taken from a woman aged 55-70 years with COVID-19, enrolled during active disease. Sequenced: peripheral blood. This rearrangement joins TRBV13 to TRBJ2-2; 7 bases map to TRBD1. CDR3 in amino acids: CASSLQGVNTGELFF. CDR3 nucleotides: TGTGCCAGCAGCTTACAGGGGGTAAACACCGGGGAGCTGTTTTTT.